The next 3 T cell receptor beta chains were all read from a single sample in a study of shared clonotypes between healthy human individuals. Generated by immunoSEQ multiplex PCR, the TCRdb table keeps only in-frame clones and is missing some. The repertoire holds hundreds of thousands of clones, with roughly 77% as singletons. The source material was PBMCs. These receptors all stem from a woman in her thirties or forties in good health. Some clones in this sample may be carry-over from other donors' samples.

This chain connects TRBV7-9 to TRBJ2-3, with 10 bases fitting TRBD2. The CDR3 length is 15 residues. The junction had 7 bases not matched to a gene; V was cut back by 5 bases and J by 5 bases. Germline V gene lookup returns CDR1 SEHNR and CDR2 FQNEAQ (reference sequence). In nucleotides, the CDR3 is TGTGCCAGCAGCCCGACTAGCGGGTTCGGAGATACGCAGTATTTT. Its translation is CASSPTSGFGDTQYF.

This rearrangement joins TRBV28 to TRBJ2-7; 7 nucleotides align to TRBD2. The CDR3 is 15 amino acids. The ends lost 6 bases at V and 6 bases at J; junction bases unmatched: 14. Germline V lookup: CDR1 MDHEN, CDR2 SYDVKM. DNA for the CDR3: TGTGCCAGCAGCTTGGGGGGGGAGAGCGACGCCGAGCAGTACTTC. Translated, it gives CASSLGGESDAEQYF. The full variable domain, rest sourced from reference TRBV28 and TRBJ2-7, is DVKVTQSSRYLVKRTGEKVFLECVQDMDHENMFWYRQDPGLGLRLIYFSYDVKMKEKGDIPEGYSVSREKKERFSLILESASTNQTSMYLCASSLGGESDAEQYFGPGTRLTVT.

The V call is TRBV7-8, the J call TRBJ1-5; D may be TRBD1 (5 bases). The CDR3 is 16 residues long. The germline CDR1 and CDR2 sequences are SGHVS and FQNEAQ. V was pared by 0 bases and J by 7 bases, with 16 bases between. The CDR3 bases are TGTGCCAGCAGCTTAGCGACTAGAGGGGACCGGCAGCCCCAGCATTTT. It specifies CASSLATRGDRQPQHF.